The sequence of this TCR beta chain was determined in a study of PD-1 blockade in mismatch repair-deficient tumors. Method: immunoSEQ multiplex PCR; TCRdb's copy keeps in-frame clones and lacks some. The sample lists about 24,000 clones; under 85% were seen once. Per germline, CDR1 LGHNT and CDR2 FRNRAP. The CDR3 length is 14 residues. V gave up 3 bases and J gave up 8 bases, with 14 bases separating them. Mismatch repair deficiency was confirmed in all patients, by PCR or immunohistochemistry. TCRs were sequenced from three patients responding to pembrolizumab. The receptor's source is an adult with mismatch repair-deficient cancer. The chain links TRBV12-5 to TRBJ2-1; D not resolved. The source was peripheral blood, collected 12 weeks after starting pembrolizumab. CDR3 coding DNA: TGTGCTAGTGGTTTTTCCCTAGAACCCCATGAGCAGTTCTTC. This codes for CASGFSLEPHEQFF.